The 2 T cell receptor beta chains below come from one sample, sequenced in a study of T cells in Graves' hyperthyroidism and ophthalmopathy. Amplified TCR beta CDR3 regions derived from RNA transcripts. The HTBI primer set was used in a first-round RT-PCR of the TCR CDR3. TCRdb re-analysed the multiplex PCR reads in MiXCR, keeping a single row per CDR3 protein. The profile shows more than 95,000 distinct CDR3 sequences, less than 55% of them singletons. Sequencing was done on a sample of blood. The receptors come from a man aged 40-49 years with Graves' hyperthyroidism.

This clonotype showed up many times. The CDR3 sequence is CASRGQSQETQYF. In nucleotides, the CDR3 is TGCGCCAGCAGGGGACAGTCCCAAGAGACCCAGTACTTC. The V and J genes are TRBV4-1 and TRBJ2-5, with 7 positions matching TRBD1. The V segment lost 6 bases and the J segment 1 base; nucleotides outside the gene matches: 2. The germline V gene has CDR1 MGHRA and CDR2 YSYEKL. The CDR3 is 13 residues long.

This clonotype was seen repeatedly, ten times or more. CDR3 in DNA: TGCAGTGCTAATCCCGGGTCACCTATCAATGAGCAGTTCTTC. This encodes CSANPGSPINEQFF. The V gene is TRBV20-1, the J gene TRBJ2-1; D not resolved. The CDR3 covers 14 residues. Trimming cost V 4 bases and J 6 bases, with 16 bases left between them. Germline lookup yields CDR1 DFQATT and CDR2 SNEGSKA (reference sequence).